Included here is one T cell receptor (beta chain) sequence, with context. The antigen remains undetermined. This sample stems from a study of cytomegalovirus exposure and HLA in healthy donors. PCR employed 60 Vbeta and 13 Jbeta primers. TCRdb's copy holds only in-frame clones and misses some; the assay was immunoSEQ multiplex PCR. The data hold about 110,000 clones, with roughly 82% observed a single time. The ends lost 4 bases at V and 4 bases at J; junction bases unmatched: 5. CDR1 is SGDLS, CDR2 YYNGEE, per germline. The CDR3 length is 13 residues. Findings and caveats of the study: What TCR beta sequences reportedly achieved was accurate prediction of HLA-A and HLA-B alleles in most subjects.

This rearrangement joins TRBV9 to TRBJ2-7; 7 nucleotides agree with TRBD2. This TCR was sampled from a male donor in good health and CMV-seropositive. Sequencing was carried out using PBMCs. The CDR3 sequence is CASSKGLEYEQYF. In nucleotides, the CDR3 is TGTGCCAGCAGCAAAGGACTAGAGTACGAGCAGTACTTC.